This entry concerns a single T cell receptor (beta chain). The sample belongs to a study of blood T cell repertoires in COVID-19. Study background: The United States, Italy and Spain were the sources of the acute and convalescent COVID-19 samples. From T cells, B-cell-depleted T cells, or PBMCs came the material, which was cDNA or gDNA.

The V segment lost 2 bases and the J segment 5 bases; nucleotides outside the gene matches: 6. This CDR3 is 16 amino acids long. Looked up from germline, CDR1 is SGHTA and CDR2 is FQGNSA. As handled by the study authors: Nucleated cell number was recorded as an estimate derived from reference gene primer amplification. This table comes from immunoSEQ multiplex PCR, and its TCRdb copy is limited to in-frame clones, with some not included. From that table come the V and J calls and clone size; the DNA was used to work out D and trimming. The table lists 150,000 to 200,000 clones, over 75% of them singletons.

The TCR originated in a middle-aged man with acute or convalescent COVID-19. The sequenced sample consisted of peripheral blood. V usage is TRBV7-2 and J usage is TRBJ2-5, with TRBD2 identical over 12 bases. CDR3 amino acids: CASSLYLAGGRETQYF. CDR3 nucleotides: TGTGCCAGCAGCTTATACCTAGCGGGGGGGCGGGAGACCCAGTACTTC.